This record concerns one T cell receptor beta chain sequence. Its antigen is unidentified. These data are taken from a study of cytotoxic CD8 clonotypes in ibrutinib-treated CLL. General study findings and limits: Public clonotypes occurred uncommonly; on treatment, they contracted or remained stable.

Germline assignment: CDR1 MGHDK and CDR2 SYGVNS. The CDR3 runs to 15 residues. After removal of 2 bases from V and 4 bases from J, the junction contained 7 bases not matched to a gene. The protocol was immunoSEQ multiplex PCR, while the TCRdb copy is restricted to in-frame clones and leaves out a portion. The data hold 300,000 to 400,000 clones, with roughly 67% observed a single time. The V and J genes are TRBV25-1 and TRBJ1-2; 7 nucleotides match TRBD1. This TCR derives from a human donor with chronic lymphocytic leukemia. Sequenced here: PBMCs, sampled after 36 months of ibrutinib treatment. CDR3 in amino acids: CASSEATGPSYGYTF. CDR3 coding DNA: TGTGCCAGCAGTGAAGCGACAGGGCCCAGCTATGGCTACACCTTC.